This TCR beta chain was captured by sequencing in a study of T cell repertoires in cytomegalovirus infection. Study information: It was the public TCR beta signatures that indicated both CMV infection and matching HLA type. General observations from the study: In two of eight donors, the top clonotype was HLA-C-restricted CMV-specific. Carriers of CMV and the relevant HLA type were discriminated by public TCR beta frequency.

The table lists this clonotype with a few counts. What it binds is unknown. V was pared by 2 bases and J by 6 bases, with 8 bases of the junction left unmatched. CDR1 is SGHRS, CDR2 YFSETQ, per germline. The CDR3 is made up of 14 amino acids. One entry per CDR3 protein results from TCRdb running MiXCR on the reads. Of about 530,000 distinct CDR3 sequences in the sample, approximately 26% were seen once. Sequenced sample: PBMCs. This receptor was taken from a human donor in good health (CMV status not recorded). Some clones in this sample may be carry-over from other donors' samples. The V call is TRBV5-1, the J call TRBJ2-7; 7 nucleotides match TRBD1. CDR3 region: CASSFRGSSGEQYF. Written as DNA, the CDR3 is TGCGCCAGCAGCTTCAGGGGGTCTTCAGGCGAGCAGTACTTC.